The following is a TCR beta chain sequence with its context. These data are taken from a study of T cells in localized non-small cell lung cancer. Profiling relied on immunoSEQ multiplex PCR, and the TCRdb table lists in-frame clones only, not all of them. Here the sample spans around 130,000 clones, around 92% being singletons. There are 17 residues in the CDR3. Trimming took 3 bases from V and 6 from J, leaving 20 bases between them. Germline V gene sequence: CDR1 SGHNT, CDR2 YENEEA. The TCR sequence derives from a female donor over 55 with stage I lung adenocarcinoma. J is TRBJ2-2 and V is TRBV11-3; weak D call: TRBD1 (6 bases). The sequencing used peripheral blood, collected before any cancer treatment. CDR3: CASSFKATGPDPGELFF. The CDR3 DNA reads as TGTGCCAGCAGCTTCAAAGCGACAGGCCCCGACCCCGGGGAGCTGTTTTTT.